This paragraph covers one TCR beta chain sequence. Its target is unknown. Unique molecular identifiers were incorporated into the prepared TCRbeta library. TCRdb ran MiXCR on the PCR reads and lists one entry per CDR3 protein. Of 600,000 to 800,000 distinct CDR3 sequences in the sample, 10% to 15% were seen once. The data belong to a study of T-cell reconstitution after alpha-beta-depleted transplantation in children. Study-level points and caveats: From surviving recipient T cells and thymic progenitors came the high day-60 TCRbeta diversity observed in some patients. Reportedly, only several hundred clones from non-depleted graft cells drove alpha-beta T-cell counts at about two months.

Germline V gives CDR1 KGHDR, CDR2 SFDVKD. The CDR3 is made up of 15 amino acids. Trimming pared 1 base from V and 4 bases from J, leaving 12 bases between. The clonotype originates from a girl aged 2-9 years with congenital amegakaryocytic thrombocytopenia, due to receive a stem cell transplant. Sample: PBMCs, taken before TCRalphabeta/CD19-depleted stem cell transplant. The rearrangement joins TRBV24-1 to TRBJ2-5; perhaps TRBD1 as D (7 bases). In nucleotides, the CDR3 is TGTGCCACCAGTGATTTCGGAGGGGGCGGAGAGACCCAGTACTTC. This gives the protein CATSDFGGGGETQYF.